These 18 T cell receptor beta chains originate from one sample sequenced in a study of T cells expressing NK-cell markers. TCRdb reanalyzed the 5' RACE reads and collapses them to one entry per CDR3 protein, without DNA. This sample contains roughly 420,000 distinct CDR3 sequences. The specimen sequenced was blood T cells: a sorted CD56 or NKG2C T cell subset, CD4+ or CD8+ T cells, or bulk PBMC T cells (not recorded which). These receptors were obtained from a woman between 18 and 69 years old in good health.

This CDR3 is CASSGGRRDTQYF. This sequence joins TRBV10-2 and TRBJ2-3; TCRdb proposes TRBD2, but this gene call is untestable without DNA. This CDR3 has 13 amino acids. CDR1 WSHSY and CDR2 SAAADI come from the germline V gene.

The chain couples TRBV12-3 or TRBV12-4 to TRBJ2-3; TCRdb outputs TRBD2, but without DNA this stays unchecked. This CDR3 comprises 15 residues. CDR3 region: CASSLEGLSTDTQYF.

The chain carries TRBV5-1 and TRBJ2-5; TCRdb names TRBD2, which stays unverified in the absence of DNA. CDR3 length: 15 residues. The germline CDR1 and CDR2 sequences are SGHRS and YFSETQ. The CDR3 sequence is CASRTSGGNQETQYF. Complete variable domain (other parts from reference TRBV5-1 and TRBJ2-5): KAGVTQTPRYLIKTRGQQVTLSCSPISGHRSVSWYQQTPGQGLQFLFEYFSETQRNKGNFPGRFSGRQFSNSRSEMNVSTLELGDSALYLCASRTSGGNQETQYFGPGTRLLVL.

This chain uses TRBV28 with TRBJ2-2; TCRdb designates TRBD2, a call that cannot be tested without DNA. Germline CDR1 reads MDHEN; CDR2 reads SYDVKM. CDR3 length: 15 residues. This CDR3 reads CASRGGGSDTGELFF.

CDR3 protein: CASSLRLSSGANVLTF. This sequence joins TRBV28 and TRBJ2-6. Per the germline V gene, CDR1 is MDHEN and CDR2 is SYDVKM. The CDR3 is 16 residues long. The full variable domain, rest sourced from reference TRBV28 and TRBJ2-6, is DVKVTQSSRYLVKRTGEKVFLECVQDMDHENMFWYRQDPGLGLRLIYFSYDVKMKEKGDIPEGYSVSREKKERFSLILESASTNQTSMYLCASSLRLSSGANVLTFGAGSRLTVL.

The V gene is TRBV5-1, the J gene TRBJ1-1. This CDR3 region has 14 residues. Germline assignment: CDR1 SGHRS and CDR2 YFSETQ. CDR3 sequence reads: CASSVDGLNTEAFF.

V gene TRBV29-1 combines with J gene TRBJ2-7; the TCRdb D gene call, TRBD1, has no DNA to confirm it. CDR3 length equals 15 residues. Germline-derived CDR1 and CDR2 are SQVTM and ANQGSEA. The CDR3 reads CSVGGFGTKGHEQYF.

The chain carries TRBV11-1 and TRBJ2-7; TCRdb lists TRBD2, though no DNA is available to test this call. Per the germline V gene, CDR1 is SGHAT and CDR2 is FQDESV (reference sequence). This CDR3 has 15 amino acids. CDR3 sequence: CASSLVTSGSEEQYF.

The chain combines TRBV12-3 or TRBV12-4 with TRBJ2-1; TCRdb gives TRBD1 as the D gene, but with no DNA this cannot be confirmed. The CDR3 spans 16 residues. CDR3 protein: CANSLGGTGNNNEQFF.

The V gene is TRBV20-1, the J gene TRBJ2-7. Germline V gene lookup returns CDR1 DFQATT and CDR2 SNEGSKA (reference sequence). The CDR3 is made up of 13 amino acids. The CDR3 sequence is CSASDRQRYEQYF.

J is TRBJ2-1 and V is TRBV9; TCRdb returns TRBD2, unconfirmable since there is no DNA. CDR3 length: 18 amino acids. CDR1 is SGDLS and CDR2 is YYNGEE in the germline V gene. CDR3 amino acids: CASSPGGSGRVSYNEQFF. The variable domain in full, with the rest retrieved from reference TRBV9 and TRBJ2-1, is DSGVTQTPKHLITATGQRVTLRCSPRSGDLSVYWYQQSLDQGLQFLIQYYNGEERAKGNILERFSAQQFPDLHSELNLSSLELGDSALYFCASSPGGSGRVSYNEQFFGPGTRLTVL.

This chain's CDR3 is CASSYGAGWADTQYF. The V gene is TRBV6-5, the J gene TRBJ2-3; TCRdb names TRBD2, which stays unverified in the absence of DNA. The germline CDR1 and CDR2 sequences are MNHEY and SVGAGI. The CDR3 extends over 15 amino acids.

The chain joins TRBV20-1 to TRBJ1-5; the TRBD1 assignment by TCRdb is unverifiable without DNA. CDR3 length: 14 residues. From germline, CDR1 is DFQATT and CDR2 SNEGSKA (reference sequence). The CDR3 sequence: CSARSAGSNQPQHF.

The rearrangement uses TRBV4-2 and TRBJ2-3; TCRdb outputs TRBD1, but without DNA this stays unchecked. Germline CDR1 is LGHNA and CDR2 is YNFKEQ. The CDR3 contains 18 residues. The CDR3 loop reads CASSQDKTGGRGTDTQYF.

V is TRBV7-2 and J is TRBJ2-7. Germline CDR1 and CDR2: SGHTA and FQGNSA. The CDR3 loop spans 14 amino acids. CDR3 in amino acids: CASGLAAWGYEQYF.

This chain joins TRBV6-2 or TRBV6-3 and TRBJ2-6. This CDR3 has 18 amino acids. Germline V gene lookup returns CDR1 MNHEY and CDR2 SVGEGT. Here the CDR3 reads CASLHTFTSSSGANVLTF.

The genes are TRBV11-2 and TRBJ2-7. The CDR3 loop spans 12 amino acids. The germline V gene has CDR1 SGHAT and CDR2 FQNNGV. The CDR3 here is CASSYVSYEQYF.

The rearrangement links TRBV2 to TRBJ2-1. The CDR3 sequence is 14 residues long. The V gene's germline CDR1 is SNHLY and CDR2 FYNNEI. This CDR3 reads CAIPLGSTYNEQFF.